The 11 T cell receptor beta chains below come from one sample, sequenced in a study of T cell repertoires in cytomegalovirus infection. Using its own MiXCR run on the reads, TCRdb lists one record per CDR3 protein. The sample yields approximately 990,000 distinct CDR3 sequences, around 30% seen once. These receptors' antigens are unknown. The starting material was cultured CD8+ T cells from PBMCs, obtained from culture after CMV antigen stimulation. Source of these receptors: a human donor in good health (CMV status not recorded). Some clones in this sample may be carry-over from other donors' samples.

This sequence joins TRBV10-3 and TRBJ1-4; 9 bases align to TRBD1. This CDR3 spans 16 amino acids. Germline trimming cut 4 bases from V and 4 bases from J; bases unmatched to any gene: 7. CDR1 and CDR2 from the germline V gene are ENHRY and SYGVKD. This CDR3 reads CAISVRDRALNEKLFF. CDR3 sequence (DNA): TGTGCCATCAGTGTCCGGGACAGGGCTCTTAATGAAAAACTGTTTTTT.

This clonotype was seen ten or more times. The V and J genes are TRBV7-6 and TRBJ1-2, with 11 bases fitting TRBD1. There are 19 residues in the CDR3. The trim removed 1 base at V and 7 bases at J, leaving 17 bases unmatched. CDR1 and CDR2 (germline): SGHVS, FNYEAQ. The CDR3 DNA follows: TGTGCCAGCAGCTTAGTGCGTCTGGACAGGGGGCGCGGGGTCCCTGGCTACACCTTC. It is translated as CASSLVRLDRGRGVPGYTF.

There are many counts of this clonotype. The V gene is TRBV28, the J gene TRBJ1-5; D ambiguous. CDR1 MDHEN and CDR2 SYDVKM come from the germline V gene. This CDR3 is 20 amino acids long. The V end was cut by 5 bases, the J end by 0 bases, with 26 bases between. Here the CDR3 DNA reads TGTGCCAGCAGTCTTATGCCGGGCCTCCGAATTGACTATAGCAATCAGCCCCAGCATTTT. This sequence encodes CASSLMPGLRIDYSNQPQHF. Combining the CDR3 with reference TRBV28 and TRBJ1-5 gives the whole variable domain DVKVTQSSRYLVKRTGEKVFLECVQDMDHENMFWYRQDPGLGLRLIYFSYDVKMKEKGDIPEGYSVSREKKERFSLILESASTNQTSMYLCASSLMPGLRIDYSNQPQHFGDGTRLSIL.

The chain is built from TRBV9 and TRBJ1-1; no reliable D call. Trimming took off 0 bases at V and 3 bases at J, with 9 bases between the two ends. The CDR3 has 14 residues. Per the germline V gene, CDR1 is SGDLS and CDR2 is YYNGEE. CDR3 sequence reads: CASSVGHKDTEAFF. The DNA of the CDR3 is TGTGCCAGCAGCGTAGGGCACAAGGACACTGAAGCTTTCTTT.

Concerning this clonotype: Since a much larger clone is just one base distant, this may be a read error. The CDR3 here is CVSGLGHPLYGYTF. The CDR3 nucleotides read TGTGTCAGCGGTTTAGGACACCCCCTCTATGGCTACACCTTC. V gene TRBV12-3 or TRBV12-4 combines with J gene TRBJ1-2; tentatively, D is TRBD1 (5 bases). The CDR3 sequence is 14 residues long.

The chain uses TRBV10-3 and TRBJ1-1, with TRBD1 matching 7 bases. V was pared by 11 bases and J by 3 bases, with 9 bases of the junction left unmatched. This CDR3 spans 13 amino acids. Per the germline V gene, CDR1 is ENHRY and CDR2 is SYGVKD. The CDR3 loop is CAERDSVYTEAFF. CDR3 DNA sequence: TGTGCCGAACGGGACAGTGTTTACACTGAAGCTTTCTTT.

The CDR3 spells CASSPGGQGKGGGYTF. The CDR3 bases are TGTGCCAGCAGCCCAGGGGGACAGGGAAAAGGGGGGGGCTACACCTTC. This chain connects TRBV5-4 to TRBJ1-2; 9 bases are a match to TRBD1. V lost 4 bases, J lost 8 bases, and 15 bases stayed unmatched. CDR3 length: 16 residues. Germline CDR1 SGHNT, CDR2 YYREEE (reference sequence).

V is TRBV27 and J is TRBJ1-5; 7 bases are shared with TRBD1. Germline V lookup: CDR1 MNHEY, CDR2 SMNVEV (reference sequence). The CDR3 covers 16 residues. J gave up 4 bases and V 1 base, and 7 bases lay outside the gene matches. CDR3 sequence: CASSLYQAGGNQPQHF. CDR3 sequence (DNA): TGTGCCAGCAGTTTATATCAGGCAGGGGGGAATCAGCCCCAGCATTTT.

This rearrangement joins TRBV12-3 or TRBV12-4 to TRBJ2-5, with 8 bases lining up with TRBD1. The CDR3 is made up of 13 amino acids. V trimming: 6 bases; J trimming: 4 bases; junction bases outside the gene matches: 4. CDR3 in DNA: TGTGCCAGCAGCCCGGACAGGGTAGAGACCCAGTACTTC. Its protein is CASSPDRVETQYF.

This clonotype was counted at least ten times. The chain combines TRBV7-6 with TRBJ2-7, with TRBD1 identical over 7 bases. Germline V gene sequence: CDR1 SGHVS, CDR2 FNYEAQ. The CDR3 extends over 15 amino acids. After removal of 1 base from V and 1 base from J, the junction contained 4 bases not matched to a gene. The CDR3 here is CASSLEGAPSYEQYF. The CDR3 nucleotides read TGTGCCAGCAGCTTAGAGGGGGCGCCATCCTACGAGCAGTACTTC.

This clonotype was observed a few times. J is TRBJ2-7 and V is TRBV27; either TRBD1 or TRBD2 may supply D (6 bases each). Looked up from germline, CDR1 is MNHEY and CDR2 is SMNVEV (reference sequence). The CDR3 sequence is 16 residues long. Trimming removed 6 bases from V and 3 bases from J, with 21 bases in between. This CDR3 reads CASSPSGGAMRYEQYV. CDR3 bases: TGTGCCAGCAGCCCCTCCGGGGGCGCGATGCGCTACGAGCAGTACGTC.